The source of this T cell receptor (beta chain) is a study of vaccination effects on CD4 cells after COVID-19. Germline assignment: CDR1 KGHSH and CDR2 LQKENI. The V end was cut by 4 bases, the J end by 4 bases, with 19 bases between. The CDR3 extends over 16 amino acids. Data came from immunoSEQ multiplex PCR; TCRdb stores just in-frame clones and leaves some out. Here the sample spans some 74,000 clones, around 81% being singletons. With respect to this clone: Its antigen is undetermined.

Using viral peptide pools, the ViraFEST assay grew out antigen-specific CD4+ T cells prior to sequencing. Subsequent to 10 days of culture, CD4+ T cells were isolated. Either the BNT162b2 or mRNA-1273 vaccine was given to participants in two doses. Source: CD4+ T cells from PBMCs cultured with HCoV-229E spike peptides, taken after COVID-19 vaccination. The receptor was isolated from a human donor who received a COVID-19 vaccine. The rearrangement joins TRBV18 to TRBJ2-5; possible D gene TRBD1, 8 bases. CDR3 bases: TGTGCCAGCTCACACGACATGACAGGGGAGGGAGAGACCCAGTACTTC. Protein sequence: CASSHDMTGEGETQYF.